The next 25 T cell receptor beta chains were all read from a single sample in a study of blood T cell repertoires in COVID-19 (TCRdb year 2020). Libraries were made using the immunoSEQ multiplex PCR assay. TCRdb stores this immuneACCESS table with in-frame sequences only. Part of the clones is absent; in the studies checked, under half of the shortfall reflects unresolved V genes, and no reason is known for the rest. Recorded for this sample are 70,000 or so clones; over 75% of them occurred a single time. In total, the top ten clones hold 5% to 6.5% of the sample. The sequenced sample consisted of peripheral blood. Receptors were obtained from a young woman with acute or convalescent COVID-19.

The genes are TRBV10-3 and TRBJ2-3, with TRBD1 as a possible D gene (6 bases). CDR1 is ENHRY, CDR2 SYGVKD, per germline. The V end was cut by 5 bases, the J end by 4 bases, with 10 bases between. The CDR3 sequence is 13 residues long. The CDR3 protein is CAISMGAADTQYF. The CDR3 region has the DNA TGTGCCATCAGTATGGGGGCCGCAGATACGCAGTATTTT.

The V call is TRBV7-9, the J call TRBJ2-3, with D possibly matching TRBD2 (5 bases). Germline-derived CDR1 and CDR2 are SEHNR and FQNEAQ (reference sequence). V dropped 6 bases and J dropped 2 bases, with 9 bases sitting between them. The CDR3 spans 13 residues. The CDR3 DNA sequence: TGTGCCAGCAGTGGGGAGAACACAGATACGCAGTATTTT. As protein: CASSGENTDTQYF.

J is TRBJ2-7 and V is TRBV5-6; the D gene is possibly TRBD1 (5 bases). Germline loops: CDR1 SGHDT, CDR2 YYEEEE. The CDR3 sequence is 18 residues long. V lost 2 bases to trimming and J lost 2 bases, with 23 bases between them. The CDR3 loop is CASSFFLRYDSRAYEQYF. The CDR3 DNA reads as TGTGCCAGCAGCTTTTTTCTTCGATACGACAGTCGGGCCTACGAGCAGTACTTC.

This chain joins TRBV10-3 and TRBJ1-5; TRBD1 matches at 7 bases. CDR1 is ENHRY, CDR2 SYGVKD, per germline. The J segment lost 4 bases and the V segment lost 6 bases, leaving 3 bases of the junction unmatched. CDR3 length: 13 residues. DNA of the CDR3: TGTGCCATCAGCGGGACAGAAAATCAGCCCCAGCATTTT. Protein sequence: CAISGTENQPQHF.

The chain carries TRBV18 and TRBJ2-1, with D unclear. This CDR3 region has 14 residues. The V gene's germline CDR1 is KGHSH and CDR2 LQKENI. V lost 2 bases and J 5 bases, leaving 10 bases between the germline ends. The CDR3 loop reads CASSPFKGDNEQFF. The CDR3, as DNA: TGTGCCAGCTCACCATTTAAAGGAGACAATGAGCAGTTCTTC.

The chain has TRBV6-6 and TRBJ1-1, with D unclear. Trimming removed 0 bases at V and 1 base at J, with 6 bases between. This CDR3 has 14 amino acids. Germline assignment: CDR1 MNHNY and CDR2 SVGAGI (reference sequence). Here the CDR3 reads CASSYSGRNTEAFF. Written as DNA, the CDR3 is TGTGCCAGCAGTTACTCTGGCAGGAACACTGAAGCTTTCTTT.

The chain carries TRBV28 and TRBJ2-7; 10 bases match TRBD1. The CDR3 consists of 22 residues. CDR1 and CDR2 (germline): MDHEN, SYDVKM. V lost 4 bases, J lost 1 base, and 25 bases stayed unmatched. CDR3: CASSSTTLVFGQGEEFSYEQYF. For the CDR3, the DNA is TGTGCCAGCAGTTCCACAACCTTAGTGTTCGGACAGGGGGAAGAATTTTCCTACGAGCAGTACTTC.

The J gene is TRBJ2-5, the V gene TRBV29-1; TRBD2 might be the D (8 bases). The V end was cut by 6 bases, the J end by 5 bases, with 22 bases between. This CDR3 is built from 15 residues. Germline lookup yields CDR1 SQVTM and CDR2 ANQGSEA. The CDR3 coding sequence is TGCAGCGTCCAGGGGGAGCTAGCGGGTGGGGAGACCCAGTACTTC. Translation: CSVQGELAGGETQYF. Drawing the rest from reference TRBV29-1 and TRBJ2-5, the complete variable domain is SAVISQKPSRDICQRGTSLTIQCQVDSQVTMMFWYRQQPGQSLTLIATANQGSEATYESGFVIDKFPISRPNLTFSTLTVSNMSPEDSSIYLCSVQGELAGGETQYFGPGTRLLVL.

V is TRBV9 and J is TRBJ1-4, with TRBD1 matching 7 bases. The ends lost 3 bases at V and 8 bases at J; junction bases unmatched: 10. This CDR3 is built from 15 residues. The V gene's germline CDR1 is SGDLS and CDR2 YYNGEE. The CDR3 nucleotides read TGTGCCAGCAGCGGAACAGGGGCCCAGCCCGAAAAACTGTTTTTT. Translation gives CASSGTGAQPEKLFF.

This chain connects TRBV13 to TRBJ1-1, with D maybe TRBD1 (5 bases). The length of the CDR3 is 14 residues. CDR1 PRHDT and CDR2 FYEKMQ come from the germline V gene (reference sequence). Trimming left V 3 bases short and J 6 bases short, with 14 bases between. CDR3 DNA sequence: TGTGCCAGCAGCTTGGCACACAGGTTTTCTGAAGCTTTCTTT. Protein sequence: CASSLAHRFSEAFF. The complete variable domain, with remaining parts taken from reference TRBV13 and TRBJ1-1, reads AAGVIQSPRHLIKEKRETATLKCYPIPRHDTVYWYQQGPGQDPQFLISFYEKMQSDKGSIPDRFSAQQFSDYHSELNMSSLELGDSALYFCASSLAHRFSEAFFGQGTRLTVV.

This chain uses TRBV29-1 with TRBJ1-2, with D tentatively TRBD1 (6 bases). The germline CDR1 and CDR2 sequences are SQVTM and ANQGSEA. The CDR3 extends over 12 amino acids. Trimming removed 2 bases at V and 4 bases at J, with 8 bases between. The CDR3 spells CSVELTGYGYTF. CDR3 nucleotide sequence: TGCAGCGTTGAATTGACAGGCTATGGCTACACCTTC.

The V and J genes are TRBV6-5 and TRBJ2-2, with D unresolved. The CDR3 contains 13 residues. Trimming pared 6 bases from V and 4 bases from J, leaving 9 bases between. Looked up from germline, CDR1 is MNHEY and CDR2 is SVGAGI. CDR3 protein: CASRARSTGELFF. DNA for the CDR3: TGTGCCAGCAGGGCTAGATCCACCGGGGAGCTGTTTTTT.

The V gene is TRBV7-2, the J gene TRBJ2-1; TRBD2 aligns across 10 bases. Per germline, CDR1 SGHTA and CDR2 FQGNSA. The CDR3 is 15 amino acids. The V gene end was trimmed by 6 bases and the J gene end by 7 bases; junction bases not matched to a gene: 9. Written as DNA, the CDR3 is TGTGCCAGCAGGTCTATAGCGGGAGGCTTTAATGAGCAGTTCTTC. Translated, it gives CASRSIAGGFNEQFF.

V and J are TRBV6-6 and TRBJ2-7; maybe TRBD2 (6 bases). Germline V gene data show CDR1 as MNHNY and CDR2 as SVGAGI (reference sequence). This CDR3 is 15 amino acids long. Trimming took 3 bases from V and 2 from J, leaving 14 bases between them. CDR3 loop: CASSYSRRETYEQYF. The DNA of the CDR3 is TGTGCCAGCAGTTATTCCCGGCGGGAAACCTACGAGCAGTACTTC.

The chain links TRBV19 to TRBJ2-3; maybe TRBD2 (6 bases). Germline V lookup: CDR1 LNHDA, CDR2 SQIVND (reference sequence). The CDR3 totals 14 residues. Trimming shortened V by 5 bases and J by 0 bases, and 9 bases separated the two germline ends. CDR3 in DNA: TGTGCCAGTAGTCGGGAGACTAGCACAGATACGCAGTATTTT. Translated: CASSRETSTDTQYF.

The J gene is TRBJ1-2, the V gene TRBV30; perhaps TRBD1 as D (6 bases). This CDR3 region has 13 residues. V was shortened by 2 bases and J by 5 bases, with 12 bases between the two germline ends. CDR1 GTSNPN and CDR2 SVGIG come from the germline V gene (reference sequence). CDR3 sequence (DNA): TGTGCCTGGAGTACAGGGAGGGGGTATGGCTACACCTTC. It encodes CAWSTGRGYGYTF.

This clone was detected once. The V call is TRBV5-4, the J call TRBJ2-1; TRBD2 matches 7 bases. Germline V gives CDR1 SGHNT, CDR2 YYREEE (reference sequence). With V trimmed by 3 bases and J by 2 bases, 5 bases remained unmatched. The CDR3 contains 15 residues. The CDR3 sequence is CASSSGDYAYNEQFF. Here the CDR3 DNA reads TGTGCCAGCAGCTCGGGGGACTACGCCTACAATGAGCAGTTCTTC.

This rearrangement joins TRBV30 to TRBJ2-5; D gene ambiguous. V gave up 4 bases and J gave up 5 bases, with 8 bases separating them. CDR3 length equals 11 residues. CDR1 is GTSNPN, CDR2 SVGIG, per germline (reference sequence). The DNA of the CDR3 is TGTGCCTGGAATGTCCGTGAGACCCAGTACTTC. Translating it yields CAWNVRETQYF.

This chain joins TRBV4-2 and TRBJ1-4; a weak D match, TRBD1 (5 bases). V lost 0 bases and J lost 8, with 13 bases in between. This CDR3 region has 15 residues. CDR1 is LGHNA, CDR2 YNFKEQ, per germline. This CDR3 reads CASSQDWGGSEKLFF. DNA of the CDR3: TGTGCCAGCAGCCAAGATTGGGGGGGATCCGAAAAACTGTTTTTT.

The chain links TRBV3-1 (or the pseudogene TRBV3-2) to TRBJ2-3; D remains ambiguous. The germline gives CDR1 LGHDT, CDR2 YNNKEL (reference sequence). This CDR3 spans 12 amino acids. V gave up 3 bases and J gave up 6 bases, with 7 bases separating them. CDR3 residues: CASSQVGDTQYF. The CDR3 coding sequence is TGTGCCAGCAGCCAGGTCGGGGATACGCAGTATTTT.

The CDR3 nucleotides read TGCGCCAGCAGCCCGGGACAGGGGCAGTTCTTC. This encodes CASSPGQGQFF. The chain employs TRBV5-1 and TRBJ2-1; 9 bases map to TRBD1. This CDR3 is 11 amino acids long. V trimming: 4 bases; J trimming: 12 bases; junction bases outside the gene matches: 2. CDR1 and CDR2 from the germline V gene are SGHRS and YFSETQ.

The chain combines TRBV6-1 with TRBJ2-1; 11 bases line up with TRBD2. Germline V CDR1 and CDR2: MNHNS, SASEGT. V lost 4 bases and J lost 8; bases outside the gene matches: 10. The CDR3 is 16 residues long. The CDR3 sequence: CASSGVSGGATDEQFF. The CDR3 bases are TGTGCCAGCAGTGGGGTTAGCGGGGGGGCCACGGATGAGCAGTTCTTC.

This clone has just one count. The V gene is TRBV19, the J gene TRBJ2-3, with D perhaps matching TRBD2 (10 bases). The V end was cut by 5 bases, the J end by 2 bases, with 23 bases between. Germline V lookup: CDR1 LNHDA, CDR2 SQIVND (reference sequence). This CDR3 is built from 18 residues. CDR3 DNA sequence: TGTGCCAGTAGTCGACGGACTAGCGGACAGGGGAACACAGATACGCAGTATTTT. Translation gives CASSRRTSGQGNTDTQYF.

The chain employs TRBV11-1 and TRBJ2-7; 9 nucleotides line up with TRBD2. The junction had 5 bases not matched to a gene; V was cut back by 2 bases and J by 0 bases. The germline V gene has CDR1 SGHAT and CDR2 FQDESV (reference sequence). The CDR3 is made up of 16 amino acids. The CDR3 is CASSLLSGGLSYEQYF. For the CDR3, the DNA is TGTGCCAGCAGCTTATTGAGCGGGGGGCTCTCCTACGAGCAGTACTTC.

The chain uses TRBV27 and TRBJ2-7; 8 bases match TRBD1. The germline V gene encodes CDR1 MNHEY and CDR2 SMNVEV (reference sequence). The CDR3 has 15 amino acids. V lost 9 bases and J lost 2; bases outside the gene matches: 12. The CDR3 is CASGQGPPRAYEQYF. DNA for the CDR3: TGTGCCAGTGGACAGGGTCCTCCCCGGGCCTACGAGCAGTACTTC.